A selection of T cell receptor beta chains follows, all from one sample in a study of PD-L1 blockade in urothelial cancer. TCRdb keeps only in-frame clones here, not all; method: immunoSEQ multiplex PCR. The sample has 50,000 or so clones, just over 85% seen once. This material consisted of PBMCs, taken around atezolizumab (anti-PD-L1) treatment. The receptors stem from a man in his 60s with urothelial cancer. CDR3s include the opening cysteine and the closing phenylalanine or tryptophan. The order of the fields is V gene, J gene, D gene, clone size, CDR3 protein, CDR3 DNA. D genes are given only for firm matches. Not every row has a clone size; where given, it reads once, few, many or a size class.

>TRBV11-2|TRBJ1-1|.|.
CASSLVAGGNTEAFF
TGTGCCAGCAGCTTAGTCGCGGGAGGGAACACTGAAGCTTTCTTT
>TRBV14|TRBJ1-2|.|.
CASSQEWQGIDGYTF
TGTGCCAGCAGCCAAGAGTGGCAGGGCATTGATGGCTACACCTTC
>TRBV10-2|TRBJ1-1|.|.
CASSKQGRGLSGTEAFF
TGCGCCAGCAGTAAACAGGGTAGAGGACTGTCGGGCACTGAAGCTTTCTTT
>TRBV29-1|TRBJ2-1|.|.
CSVAQVSNEQFF
TGCAGCGTTGCACAAGTCTCCAATGAGCAGTTCTTC
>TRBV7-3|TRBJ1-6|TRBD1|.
CASSLETGTNSPLHF
TGTGCCAGCAGCTTAGAGACAGGGACTAATTCACCCCTCCACTTT
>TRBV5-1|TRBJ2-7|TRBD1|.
CASSLAQTGSDEQYF
TGCGCCAGCAGCTTGGCCCAGACAGGGTCAGACGAGCAGTACTTC
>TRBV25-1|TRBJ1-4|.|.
CASSEPQGHEKLFF
TGTGCCAGCAGTGAACCCCAGGGTCACGAAAAACTGTTTTTT
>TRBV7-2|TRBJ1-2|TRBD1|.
CASSLAGTANYGYTF
TGTGCCAGCAGCTTAGCCGGGACAGCTAACTATGGCTACACCTTC
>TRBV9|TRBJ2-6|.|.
CASSVRASGANVLTF
TGTGCCAGCAGCGTTCGAGCCTCTGGGGCCAACGTCCTGACTTTC
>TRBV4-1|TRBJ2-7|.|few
CASSQGITNKQYF
TGCGCCAGCAGCCAAGGAATTACAAACAAGCAGTACTTC
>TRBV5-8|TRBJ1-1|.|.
CASSAAYSLNTEAFF
TGTGCCAGCAGCGCGGCTTACTCACTAAACACTGAAGCTTTCTTT
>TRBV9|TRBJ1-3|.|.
CASSVTEGAGNTIYF
TGTGCCAGCAGCGTTACAGAGGGGGCTGGAAACACCATATATTTT
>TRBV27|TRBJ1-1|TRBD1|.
CASFRIRGPVNTEAFF
TGTGCCAGCTTTCGTATCAGGGGGCCAGTGAACACTGAAGCTTTCTTT
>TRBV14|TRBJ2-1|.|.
CASSLASSYNEQFF
TGTGCCAGCAGCCTGGCAAGCTCCTACAATGAGCAGTTCTTC
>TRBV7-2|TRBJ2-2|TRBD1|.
CASSLRGGSGELFF
TGTGCCAGCAGCTTACGAGGGGGCAGCGGGGAGCTGTTTTTT
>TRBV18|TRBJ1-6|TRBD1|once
CASSPQTGAYNSPLHF
TGTGCCAGCTCACCCCAAACAGGGGCTTATAATTCACCCCTCCACTTT
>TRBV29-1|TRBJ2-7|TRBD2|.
CSVSRLAGGEQYF
TGCAGCGTTTCCCGTCTAGCGGGAGGCGAGCAGTACTTC
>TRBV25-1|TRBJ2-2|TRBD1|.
CASSEYGTGPLGELFF
TGTGCCAGCAGTGAATATGGGACAGGGCCCTTAGGGGAGCTGTTTTTT
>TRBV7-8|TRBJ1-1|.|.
CASSLAGQYEAFF
TGTGCCAGCAGCTTAGCGGGGCAGTATGAAGCTTTCTTT
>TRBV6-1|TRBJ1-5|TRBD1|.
CASSEAAIRQGNQPQHF
TGTGCCAGCAGTGAAGCTGCGATACGACAGGGAAATCAGCCCCAGCATTTT
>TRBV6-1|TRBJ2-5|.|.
CASSEAQGRRSQYF
TGTGCCAGCAGTGAAGCGCAGGGCAGACGGTCCCAGTACTTC
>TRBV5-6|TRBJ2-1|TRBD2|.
CASSFSGGRGVNEQFF
TGTGCCAGCAGCTTTTCCGGGGGGCGGGGGGTCAATGAGCAGTTCTTC
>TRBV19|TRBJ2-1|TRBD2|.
CASSIVGSGSSYNEQFF
TGTGCCAGTAGTATAGTCGGTAGCGGGAGCTCCTACAATGAGCAGTTCTTC
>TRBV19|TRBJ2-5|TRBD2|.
CASSIIAGGETQYF
TGTGCCAGTAGTATTATCGCGGGGGGAGAGACCCAGTACTTC
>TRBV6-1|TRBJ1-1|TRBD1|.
CASIYDRVNTEAFF
TGTGCCAGCATCTACGACAGGGTCAACACTGAAGCTTTCTTT
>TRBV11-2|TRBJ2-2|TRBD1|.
CASSSPGQRTNTGELFF
TGTGCCAGCAGCTCCCCGGGACAGCGAACGAACACCGGGGAGCTGTTTTTT
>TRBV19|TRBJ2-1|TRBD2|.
CASSIPPKAGGAYNEQFF
TGTGCCAGTAGTATCCCCCCTAAAGCGGGAGGAGCCTACAATGAGCAGTTCTTC
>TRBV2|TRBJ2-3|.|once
CASRFERKITSTDTQYF
TGTGCCAGCAGGTTTGAGCGGAAGATAACTAGCACAGATACGCAGTATTTT
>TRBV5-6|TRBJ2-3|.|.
CASSLGVRGTDTQYF
TGTGCCAGCAGCCTGGGGGTCAGGGGCACAGATACGCAGTATTTT
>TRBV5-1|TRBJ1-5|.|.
CASSLGRTNQPQHF
TGCGCCAGCAGCTTGGGACGGACAAATCAGCCCCAGCATTTT
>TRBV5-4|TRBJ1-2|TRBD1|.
CASSRDSGTQNYGYTF
TGTGCCAGCAGCCGGGACAGTGGAACGCAAAACTATGGCTACACCTTC
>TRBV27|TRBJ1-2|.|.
CASSLRTAPYGYTF
TGTGCCAGCAGTTTACGGACAGCGCCCTATGGCTACACCTTC
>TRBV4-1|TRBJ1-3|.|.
CASSLPGSSGNTIYF
TGCGCCAGCAGCCTACCCGGGAGCTCTGGAAACACCATATATTTT
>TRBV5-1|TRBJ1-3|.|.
CASSPSFPGGRSGNTIYF
TGCGCCAGCAGCCCATCCTTTCCGGGAGGAAGATCTGGAAACACCATATATTTT
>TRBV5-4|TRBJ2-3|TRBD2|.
CASSPPGGSTDTQYF
TGTGCCAGCAGCCCACCGGGAGGGAGCACAGATACGCAGTATTTT
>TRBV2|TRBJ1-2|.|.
CASSDSGYYGYTF
TGTGCCAGCAGTGATTCGGGATACTATGGCTACACCTTC
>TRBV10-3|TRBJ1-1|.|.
CAIRQNTEAFF
TGTGCCATCAGACAGAACACTGAAGCTTTCTTT
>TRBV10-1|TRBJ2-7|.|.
CASSEGWTASYEQYF
TGCGCCAGCAGTGAAGGATGGACAGCTTCCTACGAGCAGTACTTC
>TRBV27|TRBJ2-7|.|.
CASSLASSYEQYF
TGTGCCAGCAGTTTAGCGAGCTCCTACGAGCAGTACTTC
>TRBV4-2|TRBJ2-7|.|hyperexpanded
CASSQDSSYEQYF
TGTGCCAGCAGCCAGGACAGTTCCTACGAGCAGTACTTC
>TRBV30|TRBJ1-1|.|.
CAWLIPGVRTEAFF
TGTGCCTGGCTCATCCCGGGTGTTCGTACTGAAGCTTTCTTT
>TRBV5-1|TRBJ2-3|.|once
CASSLGALYTDTQYF
TGCGCCAGCAGCTTGGGCGCACTTTACACAGATACGCAGTATTTT
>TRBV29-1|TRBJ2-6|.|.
CSVETAVGANVLTF
TGCAGCGTTGAAACAGCCGTGGGGGCCAACGTCCTGACTTTC
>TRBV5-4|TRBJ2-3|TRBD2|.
CASSSRSSGSLDTQYF
TGTGCCAGCAGCTCTCGGAGTAGCGGGAGTTTAGATACGCAGTATTTT
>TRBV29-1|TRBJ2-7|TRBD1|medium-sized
CSVEGQGWYEQYF
TGCAGCGTTGAGGGACAGGGGTGGTACGAGCAGTACTTC
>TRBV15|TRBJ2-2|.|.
CATSRSYTGELFF
TGTGCCACCAGCAGATCCTACACCGGGGAGCTGTTTTTT
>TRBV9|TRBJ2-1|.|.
CASSVAGGTINEQFF
TGTGCCAGCAGCGTAGCGGGGGGCACTATAAATGAGCAGTTCTTC
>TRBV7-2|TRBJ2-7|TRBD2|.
CASSPGSGTTYEQYF
TGTGCCAGCAGCCCAGGTAGCGGGACAACCTACGAGCAGTACTTC
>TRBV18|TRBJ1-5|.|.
CASSPQSGNQPQHF
TGTGCCAGCTCACCACAGAGCGGCAATCAGCCCCAGCATTTT
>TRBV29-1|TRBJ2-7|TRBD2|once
CSSVAGGEGEQYF
TGCAGCTCGGTTGCGGGGGGAGAGGGCGAGCAGTACTTC
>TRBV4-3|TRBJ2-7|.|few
CASSQDLEVRGEQYF
TGCGCCAGCAGCCAAGATCTGGAGGTGCGGGGTGAGCAGTACTTC
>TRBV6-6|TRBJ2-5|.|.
CASSYSGRGQETQYF
TGTGCCAGCAGTTACTCAGGCCGGGGACAAGAGACCCAGTACTTC
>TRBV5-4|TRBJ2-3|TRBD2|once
CASSGGTSGSLTDTQYF
TGTGCCAGCAGCGGGGGGACTAGCGGGAGTTTAACAGATACGCAGTATTTT
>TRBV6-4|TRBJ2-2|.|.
CASSDSSQGAGELFF
TGTGCCAGCAGTGACTCTTCCCAGGGCGCCGGGGAGCTGTTTTTT
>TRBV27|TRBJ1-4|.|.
CASSLSRTREKLFF
TGTGCCAGCAGTTTATCTCGCACTCGGGAAAAACTGTTTTTT
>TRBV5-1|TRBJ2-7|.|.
CASSQGTLSYEQYF
TGCGCCAGCAGCCAAGGGACTCTTTCCTACGAGCAGTACTTC
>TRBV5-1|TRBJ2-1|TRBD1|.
CASSLARGQGAQDEQFF
TGCGCCAGCAGCTTGGCCCGGGGACAGGGGGCGCAGGATGAGCAGTTCTTC
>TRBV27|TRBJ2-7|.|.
CASSLTMAGFGYEQYF
TGTGCCAGCAGTTTAACCATGGCGGGTTTTGGCTACGAGCAGTACTTC
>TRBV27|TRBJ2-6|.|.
CASSLGREFSGANVLTF
TGTGCCAGCAGCCTCGGACGGGAATTCTCTGGGGCCAACGTCCTGACTTTC
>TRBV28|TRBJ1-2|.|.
CASATGGGGTYGYTF
TGTGCCAGCGCAACCGGGGGTGGAGGGACCTATGGCTACACCTTC